The 29 T cell receptor beta chains below all came from one sample that was sequenced in a study of T cells in Graves' hyperthyroidism and ophthalmopathy. Amplified TCR beta CDR3 regions derived from RNA transcripts. The HTBI primer set drove a first-round RT-PCR of the TCR CDR3. TCRdb reprocessed the multiplex PCR reads with MiXCR, giving one entry per CDR3 protein. The profile shows roughly 700,000 distinct CDR3 sequences, roughly a third of them singletons. Sequencing was performed on blood. These receptors originate from a woman between 40 and 55 years old with Graves' hyperthyroidism.

In its sample, this clonotype was seen a few times. V usage is TRBV7-2 and J usage is TRBJ2-7; the D gene is possibly TRBD2 (5 bases). Germline CDR1 SGHTA, CDR2 FQGNSA. Trimming pared 5 bases from V and 0 bases from J, leaving 11 bases between. This CDR3 region has 14 residues. The CDR3 spells CASSQATSSYEQYF. The CDR3 DNA reads TGTGCCAGCAGCCAAGCTACTAGCTCCTACGAGCAGTACTTC.

This rearrangement joins TRBV5-1 to TRBJ2-6, with D possibly being TRBD1 or TRBD2 (5 bases each). CDR3 length: 21 amino acids. The ends were cut back, 4 bases at V and 0 bases at J, with 26 bases in the middle. The germline gives CDR1 SGHRS, CDR2 YFSETQ. The CDR3 loop reads CASSPRRTLDGTLSGANVLTF. The CDR3 DNA follows: TGCGCCAGCAGCCCGCGCCGAACTTTAGACGGGACCCTCTCTGGGGCCAACGTCCTGACTTTC.

The V call is TRBV29-1, the J call TRBJ2-5; no reliable D call. Judging by the DNA end, TRBJ2-1 fits better; the J call may be wrong. The CDR3 spans 13 residues. Per the germline V gene, CDR1 is SQVTM and CDR2 is ANQGSEA. CDR3 sequence: CSVVLAQYNEQFF. CDR3 nucleotide sequence: TGCAGCGTTGTCCTTGCCCAATACAATGAGCAGTTCTTC.

This clonotype came up a few times. This rearrangement joins TRBV12-3 or TRBV12-4 to TRBJ1-5, with 7 bases matching TRBD1. The CDR3 is 17 residues long. J lost 4 bases, V lost 5 bases, and 14 bases had no gene match. The CDR3 region is CASSPQTGMGSNQPQHF. In DNA, the CDR3 is TGTGCCAGCAGTCCACAGACAGGGATGGGATCTAATCAGCCCCAGCATTTT.

This clonotype was seen more than once but under ten times. The chain has TRBV12-3 or TRBV12-4 and TRBJ2-7; possible D gene TRBD2, 5 bases. Between the trimmed V and J ends, which lost 4 bases and 0 bases, there was a span of 13 bases. CDR3 length: 15 residues. Here the CDR3 DNA reads TGTGCCAGCAGTTCGGACTCCTTCAGCTCCTACGAGCAGTACTTC. Translation: CASSSDSFSSYEQYF.

This clonotype was counted ten times or more. The rearrangement joins TRBV10-3 to TRBJ2-2, with D maybe TRBD2 (5 bases). This CDR3 has 15 residues. Between the trimmed V and J ends, which lost 4 bases and 3 bases, there was a span of 12 bases. Germline V gene lookup returns CDR1 ENHRY and CDR2 SYGVKD. In DNA, the CDR3 is TGTGCCATCAGTGGGGCTGCGCGGGACACCGGGGAGCTGTTTTTT. Translation: CAISGAARDTGELFF.

A word on this clonotype: This may stem from a read error, because a much larger clone lies one nucleotide away. The chain joins TRBV10-3 to TRBJ1-6; D is uncertain. V was shortened by 6 bases and J by 10 bases, with 10 bases between the two germline ends. There are 12 residues in the CDR3. The V gene's germline CDR1 is ENHRY and CDR2 SYGVKD. CDR3 in amino acids: CAISSSRSPLHF. The CDR3 DNA is TGTGCCATCAGCTCATCCCGGTCACCCCTCCACTTT.

V usage is TRBV6-5 and J usage is TRBJ1-5; D perhaps matches TRBD1 (5 bases). This CDR3 has 15 amino acids. Germline V CDR1 and CDR2: MNHEY, SVGAGI. V lost 5 bases and J lost 1, with 12 bases in between. The CDR3 sequence: CASSESGKSNQPQHF. Written as DNA, the CDR3 is TGTGCCAGCAGTGAATCAGGGAAGAGCAATCAGCCCCAGCATTTT.

This clonotype was found a few times. The CDR3 spells CASSGGGLNTEAFF. The CDR3 DNA sequence: TGTGCCAGCAGCGGGGGCGGGTTGAACACTGAAGCTTTCTTT. This chain connects TRBV2 to TRBJ1-1; a possible D gene is TRBD1 (6 bases). CDR3 length: 14 amino acids. Per germline, CDR1 SNHLY and CDR2 FYNNEI. V was cut by 6 bases and J by 0 bases, with 11 bases left in between.

The V and J genes are TRBV2 and TRBJ2-7; TRBD1 or TRBD2 may be the D gene (7 bases each). The CDR3 is made up of 15 amino acids. Germline CDR1 SNHLY, CDR2 FYNNEI. V lost 7 bases to trimming and J lost 8 bases, with 24 bases between them. CDR3 DNA: TGTGCCAGCACTGGGGGGGGGACAGCTGGAAAGAAGCAGTACTTC. Encoded protein: CASTGGGTAGKKQYF.

Concerning this clonotype itself: At one of its ends the junction is not consistent with the germline gene, which may arise from a read error. V usage is TRBV10-1 and J usage is TRBJ1-5, with 8 bases fitting TRBD1. From germline, CDR1 is WNHNN and CDR2 SYGVQD (reference sequence). The CDR3 totals 15 residues. CDR3 nucleotide sequence: TGTGCCAGCAGTTTATACAGGGGGAAGGATCAGCCCCAGCATTTT. It specifies CASSLYRGKDQPQHF.

Remarks on this clonotype: The conserved phenylalanine or tryptophan is not found at the CDR3 terminus, so this likely reflects a read error. The chain recombines TRBV5-4 with TRBJ2-7, with TRBD2 identical over 8 bases. This CDR3 comprises 14 residues. Germline V gives CDR1 SGHNT, CDR2 YYREEE (reference sequence). V shed 9 bases, J shed 0 bases, and the junction held 8 bases outside the gene matches. The CDR3 DNA reads TGTGCCACGACTATGGGGACTAGCTCCTACGAGCAGTACCTC. Translating it yields CATTMGTSSYEQYL.

The rearrangement joins TRBV6-2 or TRBV6-3 to TRBJ1-5; D may be TRBD1 (6 bases). The CDR3 length is 17 residues. V lost 2 bases and J 11 bases, leaving 25 bases between the germline ends. The germline gives CDR1 MNHEY, CDR2 SVGEGT. The chain's CDR3 is CASSYGPGHWRQSSQHF. CDR3 DNA: TGTGCCAGCAGTTACGGTCCGGGACACTGGCGGCAGTCGTCCCAGCATTTT.

As to this clonotype: Because the CDR3 is missing its conserved closing phenylalanine or tryptophan, this is likely a read error. The gene calls are TRBV7-9 and TRBJ2-7; 7 nucleotides agree with TRBD2. V trimming: 5 bases; J trimming: 6 bases; junction bases outside the gene matches: 16. Germline CDR1 reads SEHNR; CDR2 reads FQNEAQ (reference sequence). The CDR3 loop spans 16 amino acids. The CDR3 DNA follows: TGTGCCAGCAGCCAAGAAGTGGCTAGCGGTCCCTGCGAGCAGTACCTC. As protein: CASSQEVASGPCEQYL.

The chain couples TRBV6-5 to TRBJ2-7; 8 bases fit TRBD2. This CDR3 is built from 15 residues. V lost 6 bases to trimming and J lost 6 bases; unmatched junction nucleotides: 13. The germline V gene has CDR1 MNHEY and CDR2 SVGAGI. The CDR3 nucleotides are TGTGCCAGCAGCCGCGGGGGGCCACCGTTACGCGAGCAGTACTTC. Translated: CASSRGGPPLREQYF.

Remarks on this clonotype: Given a much more abundant clone one base away, this may be a read error. The chain has TRBV24-1 and TRBJ1-3, with D hard to call. CDR1 and CDR2 from the germline V gene are KGHDR and SFDVKD. The CDR3 consists of 15 residues. CDR3 bases: TGTGCCACCAGTGACCACTCAGACTCTGGAAACATCATATATTTT. This encodes CATSDHSDSGNIIYF.

This clonotype was counted a few times. The chain has TRBV6-6 and TRBJ1-1; D not resolved. Trimming took off 2 bases at V and 7 bases at J, with 8 bases between the two ends. The CDR3 totals 12 residues. The germline V gene has CDR1 MNHNY and CDR2 SVGAGI (reference sequence). CDR3 DNA sequence: TGTGCCAGCAGTTACGGGCAGGATGAAGCTTTCTTT. Translated, it gives CASSYGQDEAFF.

This clonotype was seen once. The chain recombines TRBV20-1 with TRBJ2-5, with 9 bases identical to TRBD2. The CDR3 runs 16 residues. In germline, CDR1 is DFQATT, CDR2 SNEGSKA (reference sequence). After removal of 3 bases from V and 3 bases from J, the junction contained 11 bases not matched to a gene. The CDR3 coding sequence is TGCAGTGCTAGGACGGGGGCGGGGGGGCGGAAAGAGACCCAGTACTTC. Translated, it gives CSARTGAGGRKETQYF.

The chain employs TRBV6-5 and TRBJ2-5; D unresolved. CDR1 and CDR2 from the germline V gene are MNHEY and SVGAGI. CDR3 size: 15 residues. The V gene lost 3 bases and the J gene lost 0 bases, with 11 bases spanning the gap. The CDR3 here is CASSYSRTHQETQYF. Here the CDR3 DNA reads TGTGCCAGCAGTTATTCCAGGACCCACCAAGAGACCCAGTACTTC.

This clonotype showed up many times. At one of its ends the junction is not consistent with the germline gene, which may arise from a read error. The gene calls are TRBV7-2 and TRBJ2-5; D unresolved. Germline V gene data show CDR1 as SGHTA and CDR2 as FQGNSA. The CDR3 is 11 amino acids. The CDR3 DNA follows: TGTGCCAGCAGGGAACAAGAGGCCCAGTACTTC. Translating it yields CASREQEAQYF.

In its sample, this clonotype was seen many times. The chain joins TRBV5-1 to TRBJ1-4, with 7 bases aligning to TRBD1. This CDR3 spans 14 amino acids. J gave up 8 bases and V 3 bases, and 7 bases lay outside the gene matches. Germline assignment: CDR1 SGHRS and CDR2 YFSETQ. The CDR3: CASSWQGVREKLFF. CDR3 DNA: TGCGCCAGCAGCTGGCAGGGGGTACGGGAAAAACTGTTTTTT.

This clonotype was found a few times. CDR3 DNA sequence: TGCAGCGTCAAAAGGGGGAGCACAGATACGCAGTATTTT. This translates into CSVKRGSTDTQYF. The chain uses TRBV29-1 and TRBJ2-3; maybe TRBD1 (6 bases). V lost 6 bases to trimming and J lost 0 bases, with 10 bases between them. The CDR3 is 13 amino acids. CDR1 is SQVTM, CDR2 ANQGSEA, per germline.

Ten or more counts support this clonotype. The rearrangement links TRBV7-6 to TRBJ2-2; D uncertain. Trimming cost V 5 bases and J 7 bases, with 8 bases left between them. CDR3 size: 12 residues. Germline loops: CDR1 SGHVS, CDR2 FNYEAQ. In DNA form, the CDR3 reads TGTGCCAGCAGCCCCCCTCTCGGGGAGCTGTTTTTT. It specifies CASSPPLGELFF.

Points on this clonotype: A much larger clonotype is one base distant, so this may be a read error. This chain connects TRBV20-1 to TRBJ1-1; a possible D gene is TRBD1 (5 bases). Germline V CDR1 and CDR2: DFQATT, SNEGSKA (reference sequence). The CDR3 is made up of 13 amino acids. The CDR3 DNA reads TGCAGTGCTAGGTGGGACGGGCGGACTGAAGCTTCCTTT. It encodes CSARWDGRTEASF.

This clonotype was counted many times. V usage is TRBV29-1 and J usage is TRBJ2-7; 9 nucleotides agree with TRBD2. Germline V gives CDR1 SQVTM, CDR2 ANQGSEA. This CDR3 has 11 amino acids. Trimming at V came to 8 bases and at J to 5 bases, leaving 4 bases not matched to a gene. CDR3 DNA sequence: TGCAGCTTGGGGACTAGCAACGAGCAGTACTTC. This gives the protein CSLGTSNEQYF.

This clonotype has at least ten counts. The chain employs TRBV20-1 and TRBJ1-1; no firm D call. The CDR3 is 12 amino acids. The V end was cut by 0 bases, the J end by 7 bases, with 9 bases between. Germline values: CDR1 DFQATT, CDR2 SNEGSKA (reference sequence). Here the CDR3 DNA reads TGCAGTGCTAGAGATGGGCCCTTTGAAGCTTTCTTT. This sequence encodes CSARDGPFEAFF.

V usage is TRBV7-2 and J usage is TRBJ1-5; 9 bases align to TRBD1. Trimming at V came to 4 bases and at J to 3 bases, leaving 7 bases not matched to a gene. The CDR3 is made up of 16 amino acids. CDR1 and CDR2 from the germline V gene are SGHTA and FQGNSA. CDR3 region: CASSWGTGNPNQPQHF. CDR3 DNA sequence: TGTGCCAGCAGCTGGGGGACAGGGAATCCCAATCAGCCCCAGCATTTT.

This clonotype has a handful of counts. The CDR3 nucleotides are TGCAGTGCTAGAGCGGGACAGGGGGCTGAGGTCCATAATTCACCCCTCCACTTT. Translation gives CSARAGQGAEVHNSPLHF. V and J are TRBV20-1 and TRBJ1-6; TRBD1 aligns across 12 bases. CDR3 length: 18 amino acids. Germline V lookup: CDR1 DFQATT, CDR2 SNEGSKA (reference sequence). J was trimmed by 5 bases and V by 1 base; bases with no gene match: 9.

The CDR3 DNA sequence: TGTGCCAGCAGCGTCGTCACAGCTTTCTATGGCTACACCTTC. Encoded protein: CASSVVTAFYGYTF. The V gene is TRBV9, the J gene TRBJ1-2; D call uncertain. The CDR3 has 14 residues. Germline-derived CDR1 and CDR2 are SGDLS and YYNGEE. V was pared by 2 bases and J by 4 bases, with 12 bases between.